The clone carrying this TCR beta chain came up many times. The antigen remains undetermined. The authors used template switching to add a universal primer site and gave cDNA unique molecular identifiers. Each CDR3 protein is one row after TCRdb ran MiXCR on the 5' RACE reads. The sample lists 500,000 or so distinct CDR3 sequences, roughly an eighth occurring once. The sample originates from a study of identical twins. The study's findings and limits: Insertions were fewer in abundant cord blood beta clonotypes, whereas memory repertoires showed none of this pattern. Zero-insertion analyses were open to partial confounding by invariant MAIT and iNKT cells.

The trim removed 5 bases at V and 8 bases at J, leaving 10 bases unmatched. The CDR3 covers 15 residues. Germline V gene lookup returns CDR1 LNHNV and CDR2 YYDKDF (reference sequence). These records were also assigned to another study, of yellow fever vaccine responses in identical twins. Per that study: The T cell response to vaccination in identical twins was reportedly partly convergent and partly personalized.

The rearrangement uses TRBV15 and TRBJ2-1, with 9 bases matching TRBD1. The source is a woman aged 18-29 years in good health. The sequencing input was CD4+ T cells sorted from blood. In DNA form, the CDR3 reads TGTGCCACCAGCGCCCGGGACAGGGTCTCTTATGAGCAGTTCTTC. It is translated as CATSARDRVSYEQFF.